The 2 T cell receptor beta chains reported below all come from one sample, sequenced in a study of CD4+ T cells in melanoma. Method: immunoSEQ multiplex PCR; TCRdb's copy keeps in-frame clones and lacks some. The sample includes about 140,000 clones, around nine tenths of them seen just once. These receptors all come from a human donor with melanoma.

The V and J genes are TRBV18 and TRBJ2-5; 10 bases line up with TRBD2. The CDR3 loop spans 16 amino acids. V lost 2 bases to trimming and J lost 4 bases; unmatched junction nucleotides: 7. Germline CDR1 is KGHSH and CDR2 is LQKENI. The chain's CDR3 is CASSPSLSSGGETQYF. In DNA, the CDR3 is TGTGCCAGCTCACCATCCCTTTCTAGCGGGGGAGAGACCCAGTACTTC. Based on the CDR3 plus reference TRBV18 and TRBJ2-5, the full variable domain is NAGVMQNPRHLVRRRGQEARLRCSPMKGHSHVYWYRQLPEEGLKFMVYLQKENIIDESGMPKERFSAEFPKEGPSILRIQQVVRGDSAAYFCASSPSLSSGGETQYFGPGTRLLVL.

This sequence joins TRBV19 and TRBJ1-4; no clear D gene. V was trimmed by 7 bases and J by 7 bases, leaving 19 bases between them. Germline loops: CDR1 LNHDA, CDR2 SQIVND (reference sequence). The CDR3 is made up of 15 amino acids. The CDR3, as DNA: TGTGCCAGTAAGAGTCTTGGGATTAACAGTGAAAAACTGTTTTTT. Its protein product is CASKSLGINSEKLFF.